This TCR beta chain was sequenced during a study of a mutant IDH1 vaccine in newly diagnosed glioma. Overall study context: The patients were given eight vaccinations, one each in weeks 1, 3, 5, 7, 11, 15, 19 and 23. Initiation of the vaccine course occurred 4-6 weeks after radiotherapy alone, or alongside temozolomide cycles.

The CDR3 runs to 14 residues. Per germline, CDR1 SEHNR and CDR2 FQNEAQ (reference sequence). V was trimmed by 0 bases and J by 2 bases, leaving 8 bases between them. Here immunoSEQ multiplex PCR was the method, and the copy in TCRdb shows in-frame clones only, minus some. The data contain 11,000 or so clones, around nine tenths of them singletons. In this sample, this clone turned up once. Its antigen remains unknown. The time point is: week 5, during vaccination. With topical imiquimod, each dose of the vaccine consisted of 300 ug of mutant IDH1 20-mer peptide. Study outcomes and limitations: Vaccine-induced immune responses occurred in less than 95% of patients. Seemingly, pseudoprogression had no relation to changes in the top peripheral T cell clonotypes.

This TCR derives from a middle-aged woman with glioma. Some clones in this sample may be carry-over from other donors' samples. The sample in question was PBMCs, obtained from a glioma patient whose treatment included an IDH1 peptide vaccine. The V call is TRBV7-9, the J call TRBJ2-7, with D uncertain. CDR3 amino acids: CASSLAGSPYEQYF. The CDR3 DNA reads TGTGCCAGCAGCTTAGCGGGGTCCCCCTACGAGCAGTACTTC. Full variable domain (missing parts from reference TRBV7-9 and TRBJ2-7): DTGVSQNPRHKITKRGQNVTFRCDPISEHNRLYWYRQTLGQGPEFLTYFQNEAQLEKSRLLSDRFSAERPKGSFSTLEIQRTEQGDSAMYLCASSLAGSPYEQYFGPGTRLTVT.